This TCR beta chain is drawn from a study of T cells in localized non-small cell lung cancer. V was trimmed by 6 bases and J by 4 bases, leaving 9 bases between them. The length of the CDR3 is 13 residues. Germline V gene sequence: CDR1 WNHNN, CDR2 SYGVQD (reference sequence). TCRdb's copy holds only in-frame clones and misses some; the assay was immunoSEQ multiplex PCR. The table records about 26,000 clones, roughly four fifths of them present only once. The gene calls are TRBV10-1 and TRBJ2-2, with D perhaps assigned TRBD1 or TRBD2 (5 bases each). The receptor's source is a woman between 35 and 75 years old with stage I lung adenocarcinoma. This material consisted of peripheral blood, taken before any cancer treatment. For the CDR3, the DNA is TGCGCCAGCAGCCGGGGCTCCACCGGGGAGCTGTTTTTT. Amino acids: CASSRGSTGELFF.